The source of this T cell receptor beta chain is a study of shared clonotypes between healthy human individuals. Across the study: Per donor, CD8 memory used one plate, CD8 naive used two, CD4 memory used three and CD4 naive used three.

This clone occurred once. Sorted-subset replicate PCRs used 200 to 250 ng DNA, about 30,000 T cell genomes. Profiling relied on immunoSEQ multiplex PCR, and the TCRdb table lists in-frame clones only, not all of them. This table holds roughly 2 million clones, more than 90% found once. The CDR3 totals 14 residues. V was cut by 3 bases and J by 5 bases, with 14 bases left in between. Germline V CDR1 and CDR2: SNHLY, FYNNEI. The clonotype originates from a young man in good health. What was sequenced was naive CD4+ T cells sorted from blood. Subset described: CD45RA+ positively selected. V gene TRBV2 combines with J gene TRBJ2-7; D might be TRBD2 (5 bases). This chain's CDR3 is CASSDRIRGNEQYF. The CDR3 DNA follows: TGTGCCAGCAGTGACCGGATCAGAGGGAACGAGCAGTACTTC.